Described below is a single T cell receptor beta chain sequence and its context. This entry belongs to a study of CD8 T cells in Susac syndrome. The CDR3 spans 17 residues. CDR1 LNHNV and CDR2 YYDKDF come from the germline V gene (reference sequence). Between the trimmed V and J ends, which lost 0 bases and 6 bases, there was a span of 18 bases. RNA was extracted with the RNeasy kit, and a quantity of about 0.45 to 1 ug was reverse transcribed using random hexamers. TCRdb redid the calling of the immunoSEQ multiplex PCR reads with MiXCR, one entry per CDR3 protein. Among more than 75,000 distinct CDR3 sequences listed, around 94% were seen once.

This clonotype was sampled from a human donor in good health. The chain links TRBV15 to TRBJ2-1; D possibly corresponds to TRBD2 (5 bases). The specimen sequenced was CD8+ T cells from PBMCs. The CDR3 is CATSRDQPSMSGNEQFF. The CDR3 DNA reads as TGTGCCACCAGCAGAGATCAGCCTAGCATGAGCGGCAATGAGCAGTTCTTC.